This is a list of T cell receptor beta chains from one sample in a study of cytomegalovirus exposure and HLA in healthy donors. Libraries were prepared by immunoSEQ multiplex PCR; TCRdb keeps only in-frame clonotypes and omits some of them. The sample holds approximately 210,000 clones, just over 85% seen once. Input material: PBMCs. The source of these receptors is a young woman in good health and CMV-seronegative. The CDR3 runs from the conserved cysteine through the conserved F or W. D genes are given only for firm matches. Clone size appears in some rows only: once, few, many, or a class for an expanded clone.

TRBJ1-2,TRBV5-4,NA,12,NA,CASSLNSFGYTF,TGTGCCAGCAGCTTGAATTCGTTTGGCTACACCTTC
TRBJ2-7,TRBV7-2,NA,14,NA,CASSSSGSSYEQYF,TGTGCCAGCAGCTCGTCCGGGAGCTCCTACGAGCAGTACTTC
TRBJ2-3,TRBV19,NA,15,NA,CASSRTGLPADTQYF,TGTGCCAGTAGTAGAACGGGATTACCGGCAGATACGCAGTATTTT
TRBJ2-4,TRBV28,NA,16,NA,CASSLLAESGKNIQYF,TGTGCCAGCAGTTTACTGGCAGAGTCAGGCAAAAACATTCAGTACTTC
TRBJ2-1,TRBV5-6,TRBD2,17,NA,CASSLGLLAGGRGEQFF,TGTGCCAGCAGCTTGGGCCTCCTAGCGGGAGGACGGGGTGAGCAGTTCTTC
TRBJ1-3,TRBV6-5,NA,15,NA,CASSGIGVSGNTIYF,TGTGCCAGCAGTGGGATAGGGGTCTCTGGAAACACCATATATTTT
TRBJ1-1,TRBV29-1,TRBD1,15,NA,CSVDPPRTGEVEAFF,TGCAGCGTTGATCCCCCTCGGACAGGGGAGGTTGAAGCTTTCTTT
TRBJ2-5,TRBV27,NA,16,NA,CASSLLSGSYQETQYF,TGTGCCAGCAGCCTCTTGTCTGGGAGCTACCAAGAGACCCAGTACTTC
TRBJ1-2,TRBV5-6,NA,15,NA,CASSPPGLLDYGYTF,TGTGCCAGCAGCCCCCCGGGACTGCTTGACTATGGCTACACCTTC
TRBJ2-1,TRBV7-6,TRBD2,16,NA,CASSLTTLAGEGEQFF,TGTGCCAGCAGCTTAACGACTCTAGCGGGAGAAGGTGAGCAGTTCTTC
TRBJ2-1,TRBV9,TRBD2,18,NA,CASSVEINSGSIYNEQFF,TGTGCCAGCAGCGTAGAGATAAATAGCGGGAGTATCTACAATGAGCAGTTCTTC
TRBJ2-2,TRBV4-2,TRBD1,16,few,CASSRAMGQSTGELFF,TGTGCCAGCAGCCGGGCGATGGGACAGAGCACCGGGGAGCTGTTTTTT
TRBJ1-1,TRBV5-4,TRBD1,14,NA,CASSVDRDATEAFF,TGTGCCAGCAGCGTCGACAGGGACGCGACTGAAGCTTTCTTT
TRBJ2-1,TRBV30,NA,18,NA,CAWRIFGAGQQENNEQFF,TGTGCCTGGAGGATCTTTGGGGCCGGACAGCAGGAAAACAATGAGCAGTTCTTC
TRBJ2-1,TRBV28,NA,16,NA,CASSPRSIGVYNEQFF,TGTGCCAGCAGTCCCCGAAGTATCGGAGTATACAATGAGCAGTTCTTC
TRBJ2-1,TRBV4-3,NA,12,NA,CANLRLGNEQFF,TGCGCGAACTTACGACTGGGCAATGAGCAGTTCTTC
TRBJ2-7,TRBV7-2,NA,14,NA,CASSLAQGLYEQYF,TGTGCCAGCAGCTTAGCCCAGGGCCTTTACGAGCAGTACTTC
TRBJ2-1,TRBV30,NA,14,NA,CAWSVTGLNNEQFF,TGTGCCTGGAGTGTAACAGGGCTCAACAATGAGCAGTTCTTC
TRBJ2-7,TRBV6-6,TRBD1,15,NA,CASSYGTGISYEQYF,TGTGCCAGCAGTTACGGGACAGGGATCTCCTACGAGCAGTACTTC
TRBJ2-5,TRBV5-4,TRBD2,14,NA,CASHGGGVLETQYF,TGTGCCAGCCACGGCGGGGGAGTTTTAGAGACCCAGTACTTC
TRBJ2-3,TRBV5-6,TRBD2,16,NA,CASSLFETSGRGTQYF,TGTGCCAGCAGCTTGTTCGAGACTAGCGGGAGAGGTACGCAGTATTTT
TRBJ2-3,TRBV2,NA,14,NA,CASSQLAPTDTQYF,TGTGCCAGCAGTCAGCTAGCTCCGACAGATACGCAGTATTTT
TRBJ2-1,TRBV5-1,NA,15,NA,CASKGMVGGGNEQFF,TGCGCCAGCAAGGGTATGGTGGGAGGAGGGAATGAGCAGTTCTTC
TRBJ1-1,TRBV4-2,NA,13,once,CASSHPATGEAFF,TGTGCCAGCAGCCATCCTGCGACAGGCGAAGCTTTCTTT
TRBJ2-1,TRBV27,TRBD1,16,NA,CASSLSLGGPPGEQFF,TGTGCCAGCAGTTTATCGTTAGGGGGCCCGCCGGGGGAGCAGTTCTTC
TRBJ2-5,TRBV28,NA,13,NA,CASTPRAQETQYF,TGTGCCAGTACCCCTCGCGCTCAAGAGACCCAGTACTTC
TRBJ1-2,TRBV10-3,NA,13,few,CAINSQRADGYTF,TGTGCCATCAACAGCCAGCGGGCGGATGGCTACACCTTC
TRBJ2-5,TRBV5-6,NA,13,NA,CASSRSGQETQYF,TGTGCCAGCAGCCGGAGCGGCCAAGAGACCCAGTACTTC
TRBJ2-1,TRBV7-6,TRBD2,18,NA,CASSLTPPSGMLNNEQFF,TGTGCCAGCAGCTTAACTCCCCCTAGCGGGATGCTAAACAATGAGCAGTTCTTC
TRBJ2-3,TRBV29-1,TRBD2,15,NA,CSVTLAGGTTDTQYF,TGCAGCGTTACCCTAGCGGGAGGGACCACAGATACGCAGTATTTT
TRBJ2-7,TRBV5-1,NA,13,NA,CASSFETLYEQYF,TGCGCCAGCAGCTTTGAGACACTCTACGAGCAGTACTTC
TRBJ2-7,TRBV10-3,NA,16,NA,CAISDELGGLSYEQYF,TGTGCCATCAGTGATGAGCTGGGGGGGCTCTCCTACGAGCAGTACTTC
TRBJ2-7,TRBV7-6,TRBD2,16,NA,CASSSGTSGRPYEQYF,TGTGCCAGCAGCTCTGGGACTAGCGGGAGACCCTACGAGCAGTACTTC
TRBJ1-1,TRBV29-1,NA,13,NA,CSALPTVNTEAFF,TGCAGCGCCCTCCCGACAGTAAACACTGAAGCTTTCTTT
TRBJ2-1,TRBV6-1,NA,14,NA,CASRSGDSYNEQFF,TGTGCCAGCAGGTCGGGAGACTCCTACAATGAGCAGTTCTTC
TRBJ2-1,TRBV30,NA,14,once,CAWSVFGYYNEQFF,TGTGCCTGGAGTGTTTTCGGGTATTACAATGAGCAGTTCTTC
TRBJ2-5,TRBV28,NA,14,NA,CASSPEMSQETQYF,TGTGCCAGCAGTCCGGAGATGTCCCAAGAGACCCAGTACTTC
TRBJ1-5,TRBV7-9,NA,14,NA,CASSSRDGYQPQHF,TGTGCCAGCAGCTCGCGGGACGGTTATCAGCCCCAGCATTTT
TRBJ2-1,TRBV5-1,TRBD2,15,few,CASGPGTSGDNEQFF,TGCGCCAGCGGACCCGGGACTAGCGGGGACAATGAGCAGTTCTTC
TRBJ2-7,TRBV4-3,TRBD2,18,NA,CASSQEFRTSGLPYEQYF,TGCGCCAGCAGCCAAGAATTCCGGACTAGCGGGCTTCCCTACGAGCAGTACTTC
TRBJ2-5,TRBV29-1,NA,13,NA,CSVEEGNQETQYF,TGCAGCGTTGAGGAGGGCAACCAAGAGACCCAGTACTTC
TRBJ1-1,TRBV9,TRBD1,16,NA,CASSVGLGGFDTEAFF,TGTGCCAGCAGCGTAGGCCTAGGGGGCTTTGACACTGAAGCTTTCTTT
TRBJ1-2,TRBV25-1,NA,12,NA,CASSDSGYGYTF,TGTGCCAGCAGTGACTCAGGCTATGGCTACACCTTC
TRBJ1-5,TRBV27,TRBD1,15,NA,CASSFSSGGDQPQHF,TGTGCCAGCAGTTTTTCTTCAGGGGGCGATCAGCCCCAGCATTTT
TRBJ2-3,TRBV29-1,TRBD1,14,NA,CSVDRQGLSDTQYF,TGCAGCGTCGATAGACAGGGTCTTTCAGATACGCAGTATTTT
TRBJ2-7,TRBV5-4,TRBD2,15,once,CASSRGTSGRSEQYF,TGTGCCAGCAGCCGAGGGACTAGCGGGAGGAGTGAGCAGTACTTC
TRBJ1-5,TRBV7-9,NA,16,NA,CASSFGGVGGNQPQHF,TGTGCCAGCAGCTTTGGAGGGGTGGGCGGCAATCAGCCCCAGCATTTT
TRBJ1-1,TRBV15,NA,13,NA,CATSRGANTEAFF,TGTGCCACCAGCAGAGGAGCTAACACTGAAGCTTTCTTT
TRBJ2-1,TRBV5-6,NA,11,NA,CASSALAEQFF,TGTGCCAGCAGCGCTCTGGCTGAGCAGTTCTTC
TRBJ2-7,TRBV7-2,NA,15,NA,CASSLGDGGLYEQYF,TGTGCCAGCAGCTTAGGTGACGGGGGGCTCTACGAGCAGTACTTC
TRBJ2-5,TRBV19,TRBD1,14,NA,CASSVTGGQETQYF,TGTGCCAGTAGTGTGACAGGGGGCCAAGAGACCCAGTACTTC
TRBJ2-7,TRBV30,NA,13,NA,CAWTGQGNYEQYF,TGTGCCTGGACAGGCCAGGGAAACTACGAGCAGTACTTC